This T cell receptor (beta chain) was captured by sequencing in a study of PD-1 blockade in classical Hodgkin lymphoma. Findings of the study overall: Only CD4+ TCR diversity, not CD8+, had risen significantly by C4D1. Reports indicated that newly diagnosed patients had lower baseline TCR diversity than healthy donors did.

Profiling relied on immunoSEQ multiplex PCR, and the TCRdb table lists in-frame clones only, not all of them. The sample yields 15,000 to 20,000 clones, 65% to 85% seen once. J was trimmed by 4 bases and V by 8 bases; bases with no gene match: 12. Germline lookup yields CDR1 SNHLY and CDR2 FYNNEI. The CDR3 is 15 residues long. This clone came up a few times. What it recognizes is unknown. Following autologous stem cell transplantation, relapse occurred in every patient, and exposure to brentuximab vedotin varied. This receptor was identified in a human donor with classical Hodgkin lymphoma. The chain joins TRBV2 to TRBJ1-2; 8 bases are a match to TRBD1. Sequences were derived from peripheral blood mononuclear cells (PBMCs), sampled at baseline. CDR3 residues: CASASDRVQGYGYTF. In DNA, the CDR3 is TGTGCCAGCGCCTCGGACAGGGTTCAGGGCTATGGCTACACCTTC.